The rows below give T cell receptor beta chains drawn from one sample of a study of CD39 and CD103 CD8 tumor-infiltrating T cells. TCRdb's copy holds only in-frame clones and misses some; the assay was immunoSEQ multiplex PCR. The table records approximately 17,000 clones, about 90% of them present only once. Sequenced input: CD8+ T cells sorted from blood. The receptors come from a human donor with head and neck squamous cell carcinoma. CDR3s include the opening cysteine and the closing phenylalanine or tryptophan. The D gene is left open where the match is weak. Expanded clones are given a class, and other clones once, few, many or no size at all.

j_gene | d_gene | v_gene | len | abundance | CDR3aa | CDR3nt
TRBJ1-5 | . | TRBV19 | 15 | . | CASSTSLWGNQPQHF | TGTGCCAGTAGTACGAGTCTTTGGGGCAATCAGCCCCAGCATTTT
TRBJ2-7 | . | TRBV7-9 | 14 | . | CASSLGASSYEQYF | TGTGCCAGCAGCTTAGGAGCGAGCTCCTACGAGCAGTACTTC
TRBJ1-1 | TRBD1 | TRBV7-9 | 14 | few | CASSETTGGVEAFF | TGTGCCAGCAGCGAAACGACAGGGGGCGTTGAAGCTTTCTTT
TRBJ2-7 | . | TRBV9 | 11 | . | CASTSTGEQYF | TGTGCCAGCACCAGTACAGGCGAGCAGTACTTC
TRBJ1-4 | TRBD1 | TRBV10-1 | 17 | . | CASSEPVDRGFNEKLFF | TGCGCCAGCAGTGAACCCGTGGACAGGGGCTTTAATGAAAAACTGTTTTTT
TRBJ2-3 | TRBD1 | TRBV28 | 15 | . | CASSLRTGGTDTQYF | TGTGCCAGCAGTTTGAGGACAGGAGGTACAGATACGCAGTATTTT
TRBJ1-3 | TRBD1 | TRBV5-8 | 16 | . | CASSTWDRPSGNTIYF | TGTGCCAGCAGCACCTGGGACAGGCCCTCTGGAAACACCATATATTTT
TRBJ2-6 | . | TRBV9 | 13 | . | CASSYTGANVLTF | TGTGCCAGCAGTTATACGGGGGCCAACGTCCTGACTTTC
TRBJ1-2 | . | TRBV6-6 | 15 | . | CASRDYEFGGYGYTF | TGTGCCAGCAGGGATTACGAATTCGGGGGCTATGGCTACACCTTC
TRBJ2-1 | . | TRBV5-1 | 14 | . | CASSAATRSNEQFF | TGCGCCAGCAGCGCTGCTACTAGGTCGAATGAGCAGTTCTTC
TRBJ2-7 | TRBD1 | TRBV4-1 | 16 | . | CASSQDSRTGRYEQYF | TGCGCCAGCAGCCAAGATAGTAGGACAGGGAGGTACGAGCAGTACTTC